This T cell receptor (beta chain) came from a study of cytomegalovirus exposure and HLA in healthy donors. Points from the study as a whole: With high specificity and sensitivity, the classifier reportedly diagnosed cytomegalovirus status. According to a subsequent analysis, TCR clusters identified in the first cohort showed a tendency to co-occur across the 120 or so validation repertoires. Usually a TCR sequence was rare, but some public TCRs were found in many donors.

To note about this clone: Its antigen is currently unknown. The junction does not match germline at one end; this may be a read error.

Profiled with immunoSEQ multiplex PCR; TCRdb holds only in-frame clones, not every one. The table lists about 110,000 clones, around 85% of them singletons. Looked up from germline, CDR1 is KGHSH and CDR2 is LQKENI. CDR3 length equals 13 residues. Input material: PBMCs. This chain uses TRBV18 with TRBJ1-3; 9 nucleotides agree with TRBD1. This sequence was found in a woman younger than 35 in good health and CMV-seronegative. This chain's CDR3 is CASSPTRDRESDF. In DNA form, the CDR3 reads TGTGCCAGCTCTCCAACGAGGGACAGGGAATCGGATTTT.